This T cell receptor (beta chain) is from a study of cytomegalovirus exposure and HLA in healthy donors. Both 60 Vbeta primers and 13 Jbeta primers went into the PCR. This table comes from immunoSEQ multiplex PCR, and its TCRdb copy is limited to in-frame clones, with some not included. The sample contains over 150,000 clones, 80% to 85% of which appear only once. Germline CDR1 and CDR2: SEHNR and FQNEAQ (reference sequence). The V gene lost 5 bases and the J gene lost 2 bases, with 12 bases spanning the gap. CDR3 length: 14 amino acids. The chain uses TRBV7-9 and TRBJ2-5; D not resolved. The receptor's source is a human donor in good health. Sequencing input: PBMCs. CDR3 bases: TGTGCCAGCAGCCCCTCTCTAGAACAAGAGACCCAGTACTTC. This gives the protein CASSPSLEQETQYF.